The 24 T cell receptor beta chains reported below all come from one sample, sequenced in a study of blood T cell repertoires in COVID-19. TCRdb's copy holds only in-frame clones and misses some; the assay was immunoSEQ multiplex PCR. The sample comprises roughly 290,000 clones, roughly 90% of which are singletons, and under 0.95% rests with the top ten. Sample: peripheral blood. The receptors derive from a man aged 25-45 years with acute or convalescent COVID-19.

V usage is TRBV30 and J usage is TRBJ1-2; D is possibly TRBD1 (5 bases). The V gene's germline CDR1 is GTSNPN and CDR2 SVGIG (reference sequence). Trimming took 2 bases from V and 5 from J, leaving 9 bases between them. This CDR3 has 12 amino acids. The CDR3 is CAWSPGTYGYTF. The CDR3 DNA sequence: TGTGCCTGGAGTCCCGGGACTTATGGCTACACCTTC.

This chain joins TRBV6-5 and TRBJ1-1, with TRBD1 identical over 10 bases. V trimming: 5 bases; J trimming: 11 bases; junction bases outside the gene matches: 11. CDR3 length equals 14 residues. From germline, CDR1 is MNHEY and CDR2 SVGAGI. The CDR3 here is CASSPQDRGVPAFF. In DNA form, the CDR3 reads TGTGCCAGCAGTCCCCAGGACAGGGGGGTTCCGGCTTTCTTT.

The chain employs TRBV5-1 and TRBJ2-7; 11 bases map to TRBD2. V trimming: 4 bases; J trimming: 6 bases; junction bases outside the gene matches: 9. The CDR3 covers 15 residues. The germline V gene encodes CDR1 SGHRS and CDR2 YFSETQ. The CDR3 region has the DNA TGCGCCAGCAGCCCGACTAGCGGGGCGAATACCGAGCAGTACTTC. Protein sequence: CASSPTSGANTEQYF.

There are a few counts of this clone. CDR3 residues: CASSLERQGEAFF. The CDR3 coding sequence is TGTGCCAGCAGCTTGGAGAGGCAGGGTGAGGCTTTCTTT. The V gene is TRBV5-4, the J gene TRBJ1-1, with TRBD1 as a possible D gene (5 bases). The V gene lost 0 bases and the J gene lost 11 bases, with 14 bases spanning the gap. The germline V gene has CDR1 SGHNT and CDR2 YYREEE (reference sequence). The CDR3 totals 13 residues.

This rearrangement joins TRBV28 to TRBJ2-7, with D perhaps matching TRBD2 (6 bases). The germline V gene encodes CDR1 MDHEN and CDR2 SYDVKM. V lost 6 bases and J lost 6, with 15 bases in between. The CDR3 totals 13 residues. CDR3: CASRPMGGSEQYF. The CDR3 DNA sequence: TGTGCCAGCAGACCCATGGGGGGTAGCGAGCAGTACTTC.

The gene calls are TRBV9 and TRBJ1-4; no clear D. Germline V gives CDR1 SGDLS, CDR2 YYNGEE. The CDR3 totals 14 residues. Trimming pared 1 base from V and 0 bases from J, leaving 4 bases between. CDR3 protein: CASSVRATNEKLFF. CDR3 sequence (DNA): TGTGCCAGCAGCGTACGGGCAACTAATGAAAAACTGTTTTTT.

This chain joins TRBV6-6 and TRBJ1-6; D is perhaps TRBD1 (5 bases). Germline CDR1 reads MNHNY; CDR2 reads SVGAGI (reference sequence). The CDR3 is 13 amino acids. The V end lost 7 bases, the J end lost 10 bases, and 14 bases lay between the germline ends. CDR3 nucleotide sequence: TGTGCCAGCATTCAACGGGGGGACTCACCCCTCCACTTT. Protein product: CASIQRGDSPLHF.

This clone was seen a handful of times. The V gene is TRBV5-1, the J gene TRBJ1-4, with a weak D call TRBD1 (5 bases). In germline, CDR1 is SGHRS, CDR2 YFSETQ. Trimming left V 3 bases short and J 7 bases short, with 13 bases between. The CDR3 spans 14 residues. In DNA form, the CDR3 reads TGCGCCAGCAGCTACCTGGGGCAAGCTGAAAAACTGTTTTTT. Amino acid sequence: CASSYLGQAEKLFF.

The chain combines TRBV18 with TRBJ2-5; D might be TRBD1 (5 bases). Germline V gene data show CDR1 as KGHSH and CDR2 as LQKENI. This CDR3 contains 14 residues. V lost 5 bases, J lost 4 bases, and 14 bases lay in between. CDR3 sequence reads: CASSSQTVGETQYF. The CDR3 DNA reads as TGTGCCAGCTCATCACAGACAGTAGGAGAGACCCAGTACTTC.

The V gene is TRBV4-1, the J gene TRBJ2-1, with D maybe TRBD2 (6 bases). CDR1 is MGHRA and CDR2 is YSYEKL in the germline V gene. The CDR3 loop spans 16 amino acids. Trimming took off 5 bases at V and 0 bases at J, with 14 bases between the two ends. The CDR3 region is CASSESGPYSYNEQFF. CDR3 sequence (DNA): TGCGCCAGCAGCGAGAGCGGGCCTTACTCCTACAATGAGCAGTTCTTC.

This chain uses TRBV25-1 with TRBJ2-2, with D possibly being TRBD2 (5 bases). Trimming took off 4 bases at V and 6 bases at J, with 6 bases between the two ends. CDR1 is MGHDK, CDR2 SYGVNS, per germline. This CDR3 has 12 amino acids. The CDR3 here is CASSAGSGELFF. The CDR3 nucleotides read TGTGCCAGCAGTGCGGGATCCGGGGAGCTGTTTTTT. Based on the CDR3 plus reference TRBV25-1 and TRBJ2-2, the full variable domain is EADIYQTPRYLVIGTGKKITLECSQTMGHDKMYWYQQDPGMELHLIHYSYGVNSTEKGDLSSESTVSRIRTEHFPLTLESARPSHTSQYLCASSAGSGELFFGEGSRLTVL.

The chain joins TRBV5-1 to TRBJ1-3, with D possibly TRBD1 on 5 matching bases. With 0 bases removed from V and 0 bases from J, the gap between germline ends came to 10 bases. The CDR3 has 16 residues. Looked up from germline, CDR1 is SGHRS and CDR2 is YFSETQ. CDR3 bases: TGCGCCAGCAGCTTGGCCGGGGGATTCTCTGGAAACACCATATATTTT. Its protein product is CASSLAGGFSGNTIYF. Complete variable domain (other parts from reference TRBV5-1 and TRBJ1-3): KAGVTQTPRYLIKTRGQQVTLSCSPISGHRSVSWYQQTPGQGLQFLFEYFSETQRNKGNFPGRFSGRQFSNSRSEMNVSTLELGDSALYLCASSLAGGFSGNTIYFGEGSWLTVV.

This clone was picked up a small number of times. J is TRBJ1-1 and V is TRBV6-5; a possible D gene is TRBD1 (6 bases). Germline V gene sequence: CDR1 MNHEY, CDR2 SVGAGI. The V end lost 10 bases, the J end lost 8 bases, and 17 bases lay between the germline ends. The CDR3 consists of 12 residues. For the CDR3, the DNA is TGTGCCACCAGCTCAAACAGGGAAGAAGCTTTCTTT. This encodes CATSSNREEAFF.

The chain is built from TRBV7-9 and TRBJ1-6; no clear D. V lost 4 bases and J lost 12, with 10 bases in between. The CDR3 consists of 12 residues. Germline V lookup: CDR1 SEHNR, CDR2 FQNEAQ (reference sequence). The CDR3 reads CASSSTNGPLHF. CDR3 nucleotides: TGTGCCAGCAGCTCCACAAATGGACCCCTCCACTTT.

The V gene is TRBV9, the J gene TRBJ2-7; D may be TRBD2 (6 bases). CDR1 is SGDLS, CDR2 YYNGEE, per germline. V gave up 1 base and J gave up 5 bases, with 13 bases separating them. The CDR3 runs to 14 residues. CDR3 DNA: TGTGCCAGCAGCGTACGGGGGATCTTCGACGAGCAGTACTTC. Amino acids: CASSVRGIFDEQYF.

This sequence joins TRBV9 and TRBJ1-1; TRBD1 might be the D (6 bases). Germline-derived CDR1 and CDR2 are SGDLS and YYNGEE. CDR3 size: 15 residues. V gave up 0 bases and J gave up 10 bases, with 19 bases separating them. This CDR3 is CASSVADGTGLGAFF. The CDR3 DNA is TGTGCCAGCAGCGTAGCCGACGGTACAGGGTTAGGAGCTTTCTTT.

The chain joins TRBV9 to TRBJ2-1; D possibly corresponds to TRBD2 (6 bases). Trimming cost V 3 bases and J 7 bases, with 17 bases left between them. The CDR3 sequence is 15 residues long. Germline loops: CDR1 SGDLS, CDR2 YYNGEE. CDR3 in amino acids: CASSAGGNAANEQFF. CDR3 nucleotide sequence: TGTGCCAGCAGCGCCGGGGGAAACGCGGCGAATGAGCAGTTCTTC.

The gene calls are TRBV5-6 and TRBJ1-2; D unclear. Trimming removed 0 bases from V and 9 bases from J, with 12 bases in between. This CDR3 spans 13 amino acids. Looked up from germline, CDR1 is SGHDT and CDR2 is YYEEEE. This chain's CDR3 is CASSLGPGQSYTF. The DNA of the CDR3 is TGTGCCAGCAGCTTGGGTCCTGGCCAAAGCTACACCTTC.

J is TRBJ2-7 and V is TRBV5-1; tentatively, D is TRBD2 (6 bases). The CDR3 extends over 16 amino acids. The germline V gene encodes CDR1 SGHRS and CDR2 YFSETQ. V lost 3 bases to trimming and J lost 4 bases, with 20 bases between them. The CDR3 sequence is CASSWGLGGVSYEQYF. The CDR3 coding sequence is TGCGCCAGCAGCTGGGGACTTGGGGGAGTGTCGTACGAGCAGTACTTC.

CDR3 coding DNA: TGTGCCAGTAGTCCCGACCGGGGGATAGGAAACACCATATATTTT. Its translation is CASSPDRGIGNTIYF. The chain has TRBV19 and TRBJ1-3; perhaps TRBD1 as D (5 bases). V lost 5 bases, J lost 4 bases, and 15 bases lay in between. This CDR3 spans 15 amino acids. Germline V gene data show CDR1 as LNHDA and CDR2 as SQIVND (reference sequence).

The chain links TRBV12-3 or TRBV12-4 to TRBJ1-2, with D unresolved. The V gene lost 2 bases and the J gene lost 9 bases, with 13 bases spanning the gap. The CDR3 loop spans 13 amino acids. CDR3 bases: TGTGCCAGCAGTTTAACTGGCGGATATAGCTACACCTTC. Translated, it gives CASSLTGGYSYTF.

The rearrangement uses TRBV9 and TRBJ1-2; TRBD1 matches at 7 bases. CDR3 length equals 15 residues. The V and J ends lost 4 bases and 1 base, in that order; junction bases with no gene match: 7. The germline gives CDR1 SGDLS, CDR2 YYNGEE. DNA of the CDR3: TGTGCCAGCAGCTTGAGACAGGGACGTAACTATGGCTACACCTTC. Amino acids: CASSLRQGRNYGYTF.

This clone was recorded once. The genes are TRBV28 and TRBJ1-1; D call uncertain. V lost 2 bases to trimming and J lost 2 bases, with 9 bases between them. The CDR3 is made up of 14 amino acids. The germline V gene has CDR1 MDHEN and CDR2 SYDVKM. The CDR3 protein is CASSLREINTEAFF. Here the CDR3 DNA reads TGTGCCAGCAGTTTAAGGGAGATTAACACTGAAGCTTTCTTT.

The rearrangement links TRBV3-1 (or the pseudogene TRBV3-2) to TRBJ1-3; TRBD1 matches 9 bases. The CDR3 totals 18 residues. With V trimmed by 0 bases and J by 4 bases, 10 bases remained unmatched. Per germline, CDR1 LGHDT and CDR2 YNNKEL (reference sequence). CDR3 DNA sequence: TGTGCCAGCAGCCAAGACCACAGGGGGCTAGTGTCCGGAAACACCATATATTTT. Translating gives CASSQDHRGLVSGNTIYF.